Presented here are 10 T cell receptor beta chains from one specimen sequenced in a study of identical twins. MiXCR, applied by TCRdb to the 5' RACE reads, yields one record per CDR3 protein. The data show about 810,000 distinct CDR3 sequences, with roughly an eighth seen just once and about 1.5% held by the top ten. These same data were also listed under a study on yellow fever vaccine responses in identical twins.

The sequenced sample was PBMCs. Source of these receptors: a young woman in good health.

This clonotype was found a few times. This CDR3 reads CASSSSLPIGNEQFF. The CDR3 nucleotides read TGTGCCAGCAGTTCTTCACTTCCCATTGGGAATGAGCAGTTCTTC. The chain couples TRBV6-5 to TRBJ2-1; no firm D call. Germline values: CDR1 MNHEY, CDR2 SVGAGI. The CDR3 has 15 residues. Trimming took off 4 bases at V and 7 bases at J, with 17 bases between the two ends.

Here the CDR3 DNA reads TGTGCCAGCAGGTCAGGACAGGGGACCTACGAGCAGTACTTC. It codes for CASRSGQGTYEQYF. V and J are TRBV28 and TRBJ2-7; 9 bases line up with TRBD1. The length of the CDR3 is 14 residues. CDR1 and CDR2 (germline): MDHEN, SYDVKM. With 6 bases clipped from V and 2 bases from J, the junction kept 5 bases outside the gene matches.

This rearrangement joins TRBV24-1 to TRBJ2-3, with no clear D. CDR3 length equals 14 residues. Looked up from germline, CDR1 is KGHDR and CDR2 is SFDVKD. With 4 bases removed from V and 5 bases from J, the gap between germline ends came to 12 bases. CDR3 sequence: CATSDPRLEDTQYF. CDR3 sequence (DNA): TGTGCCACCAGTGACCCCAGACTGGAAGATACGCAGTATTTT.

The rearrangement uses TRBV24-1 and TRBJ2-3; 7 bases align to TRBD1. CDR3 length: 17 amino acids. J lost 1 base, V lost 4 bases, and 10 bases had no gene match. The germline V gene encodes CDR1 KGHDR and CDR2 SFDVKD. The CDR3 loop reads CATSDPQGLGGTDTQYF. The DNA for the CDR3 is TGTGCCACCAGTGACCCACAGGGGTTGGGGGGCACAGATACGCAGTATTTT.

This clonotype was detected only a few times. The V and J genes are TRBV7-8 and TRBJ1-4, with D maybe TRBD1 (5 bases). Germline V CDR1 and CDR2: SGHVS, FQNEAQ. The CDR3 runs 15 residues. V shed 5 bases and J shed 8 bases, with 18 bases lying between them. The CDR3 coding sequence is TGTGCCAGCAGCGGAACGGGGACCGCGGGGGAAAAACTGTTTTTT. Amino acid sequence: CASSGTGTAGEKLFF.

The rearrangement uses TRBV6-5 and TRBJ1-4; 7 positions match TRBD1. CDR3 size: 16 residues. J was trimmed by 10 bases and V by 4 bases; bases with no gene match: 15. Germline V gene lookup returns CDR1 MNHEY and CDR2 SVGAGI. CDR3 in DNA: TGTGCCAGCAGTTCCAGCCGTGGGACAGCAGTTGGAAAACTGTTTTTT. Translating gives CASSSSRGTAVGKLFF.

This clonotype showed up many times. The chain has TRBV12-3 or TRBV12-4 and TRBJ2-7; maybe TRBD1 (6 bases). Trimming removed 1 base from V and 5 bases from J, with 12 bases in between. The CDR3 has 14 residues. The CDR3 loop is CASSLGGQGNEQYF. CDR3 coding DNA: TGTGCCAGCAGTTTAGGGGGTCAGGGGAACGAGCAGTACTTC.

The table lists this clonotype with many counts. The chain carries TRBV12-3 or TRBV12-4 and TRBJ2-5, with D tentatively TRBD1 or TRBD2 (5 bases each). This CDR3 is built from 13 residues. Trimming removed 3 bases from V and 9 bases from J, with 14 bases in between. This CDR3 reads CASSFGALVAQYF. The CDR3 region has the DNA TGTGCCAGCAGTTTCGGGGCCCTGGTGGCCCAGTACTTC.

The chain couples TRBV7-8 to TRBJ2-7; TRBD1 aligns across 8 bases. The CDR3 covers 15 residues. Per the germline V gene, CDR1 is SGHVS and CDR2 is FQNEAQ. Germline trimming cut 2 bases from V and 5 bases from J; bases unmatched to any gene: 8. The CDR3 coding sequence is TGTGCCAGCAGCTTACGGACAGGGTCTTCCCACGAGCAGTACTTC. Translated: CASSLRTGSSHEQYF.

In its sample, this clonotype was seen a few times. The chain couples TRBV20-1 to TRBJ2-1; D is unclear. Per germline, CDR1 DFQATT and CDR2 SNEGSKA (reference sequence). This CDR3 spans 9 amino acids. The CDR3 spells CRSANEQFF. The DNA of the CDR3 is TGCAGATCAGCTAATGAGCAGTTCTTC.